This T cell receptor beta chain was sequenced for a study of shared clonotypes between healthy human individuals (dated by TCRdb to 2020 to 2021). Some background on the complete study: Three men and a couple of women, aged 18 to 49 years, made up the cohort. The study deeply sequenced blood TCR repertoires of five healthy adults to estimate repertoire size and the extent of clonotype sharing between individuals. Libraries were prepared and TCR repertoires were sequenced by different laboratories using diverse techniques, in order to increase sequencing depth and limit assay-specific biases. Between about 0.8 and 9 billion PBMCs per donor were obtained by leukapheresis.

Notes on this clone: What this receptor recognizes is not known. There are no base qualities to consult, and no much larger clone falls within one base.

Using the deep immunoSEQ assay, multiplex PCR amplified TCR CDR3 regions from genomic DNA. Extracted genomic DNA from each cell subset was spread evenly across all wells of several immunoSEQ 96-well plates, with each plate serving as a replicate. For unsorted PBMC, each replicate PCR was loaded with roughly 330 ng genomic DNA, equivalent to tens of thousands of T cell genomes. Unsorted PBMC genomic DNA was sequenced across ten immunoSEQ deep assay plates. Purified libraries were measured with a Qubit 3.0 fluorometer, size-checked on a Bioanalyzer 2100, and measured again with the KAPA Library Quantification kit. Every immunoSEQ 96-well plate was sequenced on a separate single-read 150-cycle Illumina NextSeq 550 flow cell. The authors' analysis ran thus. Because the immunoSEQ output held only junctional sequences and lacked quality scores, the filtering could not match the filtering applied to full-length reads. Sequences were annotated with PyIR, a Python wrapper for IgBLAST v1.9, and V/J genes and CDR3 were assigned using IMGT germline references. Reads with weak V/J assignments (E-value above 1e-6), missing CDR3, stop codons, out-of-frame junctions, or ambiguous translated residues were removed. V3J clonotypes were defined as sequences sharing the same inferred V gene, J gene, and CDR3 amino acid sequence. Percentage overlap between repertoires was computed as shared unique clonotypes divided by the size of the smaller repertoire. Three approaches were used to assess repertoire richness: RTK rarefaction, the Chao1 estimator, and Recon v2.1 estimates of unobserved clonotypes. Entries here come from immuneACCESS through TCRdb and include only in-frame sequences with V and J called. Some clones fail to appear in such tables; in the studies checked, an unresolved V gene covers under half of the shortfall, and the cause of the remainder is unknown. V and J calls plus clone size are reproduced from that table; the DNA served to infer D and trimming. The table for this sample lists about 480,000 clones; roughly 78% of them were counted only once. The ten top clones hold 13% of the sample.

General findings and caveats noted by the study authors: Pairwise subsampling indicated that sequencing depth was expected to affect the degree of clonotype sharing among donors. Sampling was restricted to blood, and TCR repertoires in tissues likely differ from the TCR repertoires found in blood. The small number of donors limited the genetic and exposure-history diversity represented.

Donors were healthy HIV-negative adults with no recently reported acute infections or vaccinations. Only Caucasian adults living in Nashville, Tennessee, USA were represented among the donors. For unsorted samples, tens of millions of PBMCs were counted, and genomic DNA was extracted using the QIAamp DNA Blood Mini kit. Blood was collected by leukapheresis, and PBMCs were isolated by Ficoll-Histopaque density gradient centrifugation and then cryopreserved in liquid nitrogen vapor phase. Including the terminal cysteine and phenylalanine, the CDR3 comprises 15 residues. Here the CDR3 DNA is all that survives: 45 bases in frame from base 1. The V end loses 0 bases and the J end loses 3 bases, and a stretch of 13 bases separates them. As encoded in the germline V gene (reference sequence), CDR1 is SGHNT while CDR2 is YYREEE.

This TCR was recovered from a woman in her 40s in good health. Some clones in this sample may be carry-over from other donors' samples. Sequencing used PBMCs. Here the chain combines TRBV5-4 and TRBJ2-7; the D gene is possibly TRBD1, with 7 bases matching. The nucleotide sequence is given as TGTGCCAGCAGCTTGGAGACAGGGACTCTCTACGAGCAGTACTTC. This is translated as CASSLETGTLYEQYF.